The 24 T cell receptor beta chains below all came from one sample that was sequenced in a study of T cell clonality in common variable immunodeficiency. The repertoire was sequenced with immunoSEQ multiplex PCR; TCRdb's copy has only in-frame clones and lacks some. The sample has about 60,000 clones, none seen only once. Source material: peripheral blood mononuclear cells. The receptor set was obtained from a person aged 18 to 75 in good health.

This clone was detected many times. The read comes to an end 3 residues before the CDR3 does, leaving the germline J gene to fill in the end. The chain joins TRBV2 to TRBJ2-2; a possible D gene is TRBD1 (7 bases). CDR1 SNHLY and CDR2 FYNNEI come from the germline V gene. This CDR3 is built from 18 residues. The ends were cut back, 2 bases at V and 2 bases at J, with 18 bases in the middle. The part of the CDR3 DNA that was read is TGTGCCAGCAGTGAACGCAGGGGGGTAACCTCTAACACCGGGGAG. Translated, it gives CASSERRGVTSNTGE. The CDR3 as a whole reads CASSERRGVTSNTGELFF.

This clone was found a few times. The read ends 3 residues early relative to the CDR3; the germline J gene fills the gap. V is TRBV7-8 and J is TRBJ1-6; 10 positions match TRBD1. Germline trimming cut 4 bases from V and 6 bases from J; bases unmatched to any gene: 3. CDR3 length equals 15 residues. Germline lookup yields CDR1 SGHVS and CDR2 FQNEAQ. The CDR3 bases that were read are TGTGCCAGCAGCTACTGGGACAGGGGTAATTCACCC. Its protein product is CASSYWDRGNSP. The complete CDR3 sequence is CASSYWDRGNSPLHF.

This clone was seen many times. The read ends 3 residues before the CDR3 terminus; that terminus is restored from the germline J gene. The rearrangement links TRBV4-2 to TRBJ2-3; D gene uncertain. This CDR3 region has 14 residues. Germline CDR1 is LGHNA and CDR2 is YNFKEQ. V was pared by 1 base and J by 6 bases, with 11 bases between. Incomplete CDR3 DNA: TGTGCCAGCAGCCAAGTCTCAGGAGTTGATACG. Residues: CASSQVSGVDT. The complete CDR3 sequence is CASSQVSGVDTQYF.

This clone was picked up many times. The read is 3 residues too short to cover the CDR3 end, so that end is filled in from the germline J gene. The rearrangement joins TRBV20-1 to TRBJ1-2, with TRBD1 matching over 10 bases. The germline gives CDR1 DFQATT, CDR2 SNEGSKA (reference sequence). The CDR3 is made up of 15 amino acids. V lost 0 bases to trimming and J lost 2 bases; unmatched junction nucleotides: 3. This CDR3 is CSARDPGQGNYGYTF. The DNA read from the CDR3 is TGCAGTGCTAGAGATCCGGGACAGGGGAACTATGGC.

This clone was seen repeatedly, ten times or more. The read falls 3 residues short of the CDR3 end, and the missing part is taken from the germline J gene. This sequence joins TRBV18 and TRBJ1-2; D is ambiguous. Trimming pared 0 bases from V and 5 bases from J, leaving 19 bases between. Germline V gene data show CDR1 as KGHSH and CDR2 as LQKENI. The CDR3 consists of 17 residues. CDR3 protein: CASSPPNTKTTQYGYTF. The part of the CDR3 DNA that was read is TGTGCCAGCTCACCACCGAACACGAAAACTACGCAATATGGC.

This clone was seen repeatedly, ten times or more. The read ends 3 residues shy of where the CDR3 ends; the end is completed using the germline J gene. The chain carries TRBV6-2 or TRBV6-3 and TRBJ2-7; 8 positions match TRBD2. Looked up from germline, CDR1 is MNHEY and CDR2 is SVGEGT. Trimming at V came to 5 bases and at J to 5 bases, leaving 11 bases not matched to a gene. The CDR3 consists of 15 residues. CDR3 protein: CASSPQASGSNEQYF. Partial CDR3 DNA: TGTGCCAGCAGTCCTCAAGCCAGCGGGAGTAACGAG.

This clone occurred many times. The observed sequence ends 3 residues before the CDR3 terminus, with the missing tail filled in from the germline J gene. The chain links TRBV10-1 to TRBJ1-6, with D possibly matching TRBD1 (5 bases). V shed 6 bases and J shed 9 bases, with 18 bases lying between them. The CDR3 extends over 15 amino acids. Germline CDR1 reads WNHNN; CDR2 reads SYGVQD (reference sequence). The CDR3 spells CASREPGWRGSPLHF. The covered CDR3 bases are TGCGCCAGCAGAGAACCAGGGTGGAGAGGTTCACCC.

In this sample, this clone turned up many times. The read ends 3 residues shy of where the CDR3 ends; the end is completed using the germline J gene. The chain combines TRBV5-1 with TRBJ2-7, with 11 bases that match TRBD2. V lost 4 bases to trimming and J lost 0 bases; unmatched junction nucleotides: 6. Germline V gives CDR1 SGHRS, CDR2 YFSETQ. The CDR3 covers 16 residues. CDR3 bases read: TGCGCCAGCAGCACGATAACTAGCGGGAGCTCCTACGAG. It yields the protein CASSTITSGSSYE. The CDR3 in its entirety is CASSTITSGSSYEQYF.

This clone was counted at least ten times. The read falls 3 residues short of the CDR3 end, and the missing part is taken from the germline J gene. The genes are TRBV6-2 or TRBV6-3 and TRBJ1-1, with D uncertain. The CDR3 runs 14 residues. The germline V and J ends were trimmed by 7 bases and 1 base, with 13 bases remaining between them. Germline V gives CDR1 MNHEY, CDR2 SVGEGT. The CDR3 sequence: CASTRTTRNTEAFF. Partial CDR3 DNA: TGTGCCAGCACACGGACTACACGGAACACTGAA.

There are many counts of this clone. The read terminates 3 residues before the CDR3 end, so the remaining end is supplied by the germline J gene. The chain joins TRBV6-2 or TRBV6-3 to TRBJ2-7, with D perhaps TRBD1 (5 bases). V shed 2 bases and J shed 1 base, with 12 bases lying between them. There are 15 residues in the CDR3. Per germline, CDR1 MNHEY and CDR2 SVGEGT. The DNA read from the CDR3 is TGTGCCAGCAGTTACCCGGACACGGAATCCTACGAG. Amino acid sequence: CASSYPDTESYE. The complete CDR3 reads CASSYPDTESYEQYF.

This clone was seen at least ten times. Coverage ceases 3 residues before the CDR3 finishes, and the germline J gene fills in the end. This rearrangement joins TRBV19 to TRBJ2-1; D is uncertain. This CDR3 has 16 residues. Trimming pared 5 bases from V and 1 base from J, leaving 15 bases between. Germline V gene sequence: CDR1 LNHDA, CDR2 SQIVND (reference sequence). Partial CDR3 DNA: TGTGCCAGTAGTCCCTACCCTAAGGGTTCCTACAATGAG. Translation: CASSPYPKGSYNE. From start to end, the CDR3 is CASSPYPKGSYNEQFF.

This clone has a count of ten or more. CDR3 protein: CASSVPGHYEQYF. The CDR3 bases that were read are TGTGCCAGCAGTGTGCCTGGGCACTACGAG. V and J are TRBV6-1 and TRBJ2-7, with no clear D. The CDR3 is cut off 3 residues early in the read; its end comes from the germline J gene. The CDR3 is 13 amino acids. V was trimmed by 4 bases and J by 3 bases, leaving 10 bases between them. Germline lookup yields CDR1 MNHNS and CDR2 SASEGT.

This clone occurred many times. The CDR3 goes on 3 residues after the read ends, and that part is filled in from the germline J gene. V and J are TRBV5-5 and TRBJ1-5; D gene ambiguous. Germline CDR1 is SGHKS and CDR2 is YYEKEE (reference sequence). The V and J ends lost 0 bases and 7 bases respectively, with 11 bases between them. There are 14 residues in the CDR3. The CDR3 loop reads CASSLDGSGQPQHF. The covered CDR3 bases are TGTGCCAGCAGCTTGGATGGGTCGGGGCAGCCC.

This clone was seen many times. CDR3 residues: CASSPFDRANSPLHF. CDR3 bases read: TGTGCCAGCTCACCCTTTGACAGGGCTAATTCACCC. This chain joins TRBV18 and TRBJ1-6; 7 positions agree with TRBD1. Read coverage stops 3 residues before the CDR3 terminus; the germline J gene supplies the remainder. V shed 3 bases, J shed 6 bases, and the junction held 5 bases outside the gene matches. This CDR3 has 15 amino acids. CDR1 is KGHSH and CDR2 is LQKENI in the germline V gene.

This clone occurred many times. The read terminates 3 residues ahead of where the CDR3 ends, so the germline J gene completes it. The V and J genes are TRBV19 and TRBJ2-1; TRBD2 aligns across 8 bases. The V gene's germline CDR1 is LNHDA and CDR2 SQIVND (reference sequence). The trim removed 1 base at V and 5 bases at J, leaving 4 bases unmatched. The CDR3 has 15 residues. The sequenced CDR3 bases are TGTGCCAGTAGTATAGGAGCGGGAGCTCACAATGAG. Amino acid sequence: CASSIGAGAHNE. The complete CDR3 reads CASSIGAGAHNEQFF.

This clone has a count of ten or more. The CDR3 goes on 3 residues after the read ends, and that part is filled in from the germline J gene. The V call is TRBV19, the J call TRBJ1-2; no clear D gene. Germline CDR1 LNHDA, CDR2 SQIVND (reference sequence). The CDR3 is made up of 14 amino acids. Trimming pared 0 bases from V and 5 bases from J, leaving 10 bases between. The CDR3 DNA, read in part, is TGTGCCAGTAGTATAGAAGCCTCCATGTATGGC. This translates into CASSIEASMYG. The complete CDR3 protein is CASSIEASMYGYTF.

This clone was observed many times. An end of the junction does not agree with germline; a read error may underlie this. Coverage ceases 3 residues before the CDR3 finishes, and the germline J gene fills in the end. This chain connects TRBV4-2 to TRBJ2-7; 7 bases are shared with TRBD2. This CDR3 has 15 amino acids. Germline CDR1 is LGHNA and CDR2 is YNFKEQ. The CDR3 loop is CASSQYRLADYEQYF. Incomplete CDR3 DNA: TGCGCCAGCAGCCAATACAGGCTAGCGGACTACGAG.

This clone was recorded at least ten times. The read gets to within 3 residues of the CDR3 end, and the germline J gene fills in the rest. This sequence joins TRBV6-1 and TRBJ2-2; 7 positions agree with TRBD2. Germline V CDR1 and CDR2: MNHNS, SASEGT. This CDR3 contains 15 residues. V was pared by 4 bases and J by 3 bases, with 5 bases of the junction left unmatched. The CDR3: CASSVRAGDTGELFF. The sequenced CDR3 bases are TGTGCCAGCAGTGTTCGCGCGGGAGACACCGGGGAG.

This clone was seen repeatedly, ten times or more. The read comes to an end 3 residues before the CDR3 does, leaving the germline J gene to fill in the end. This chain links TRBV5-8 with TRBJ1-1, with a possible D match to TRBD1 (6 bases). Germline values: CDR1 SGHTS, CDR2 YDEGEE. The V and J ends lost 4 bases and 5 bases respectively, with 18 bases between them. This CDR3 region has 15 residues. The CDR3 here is CASSLVTGILTEAFF. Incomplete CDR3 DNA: TGTGCCAGCAGCCTTGTAACAGGGATTCTTACTGAA.

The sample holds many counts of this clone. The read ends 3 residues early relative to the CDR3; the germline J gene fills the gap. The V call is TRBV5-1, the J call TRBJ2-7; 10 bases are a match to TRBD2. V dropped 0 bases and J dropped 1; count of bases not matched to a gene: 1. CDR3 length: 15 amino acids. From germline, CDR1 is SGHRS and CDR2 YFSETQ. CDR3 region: CASSLGTSGSYEQYF. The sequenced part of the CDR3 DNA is TGCGCCAGCAGCTTGGGGACTAGCGGATCCTACGAG.

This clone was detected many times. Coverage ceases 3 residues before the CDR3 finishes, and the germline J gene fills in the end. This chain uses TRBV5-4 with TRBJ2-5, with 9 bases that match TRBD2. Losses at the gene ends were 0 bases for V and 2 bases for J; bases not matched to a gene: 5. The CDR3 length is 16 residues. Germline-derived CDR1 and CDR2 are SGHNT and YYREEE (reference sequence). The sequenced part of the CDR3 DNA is TGTGCCAGCAGCTTGGCGGAGGCGGGAGGGCAAGAGACC. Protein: CASSLAEAGGQET. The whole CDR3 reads CASSLAEAGGQETQYF.

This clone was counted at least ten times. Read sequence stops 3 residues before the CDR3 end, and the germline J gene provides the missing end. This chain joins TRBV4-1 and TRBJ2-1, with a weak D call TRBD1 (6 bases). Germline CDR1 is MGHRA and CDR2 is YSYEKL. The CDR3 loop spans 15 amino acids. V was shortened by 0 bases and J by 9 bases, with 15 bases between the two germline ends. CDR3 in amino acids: CASSQEEFAGVEQFF. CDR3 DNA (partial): TGCGCCAGCAGCCAAGAAGAGTTTGCAGGGGTTGAG.

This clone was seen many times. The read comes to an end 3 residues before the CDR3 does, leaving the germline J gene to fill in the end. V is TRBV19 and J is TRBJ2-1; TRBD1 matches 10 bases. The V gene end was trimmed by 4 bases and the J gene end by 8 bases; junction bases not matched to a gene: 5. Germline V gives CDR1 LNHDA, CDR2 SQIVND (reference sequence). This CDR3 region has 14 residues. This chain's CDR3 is CASSRQGARDEQFF. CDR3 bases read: TGTGCCAGTAGTAGACAGGGGGCTCGGGATGAG.

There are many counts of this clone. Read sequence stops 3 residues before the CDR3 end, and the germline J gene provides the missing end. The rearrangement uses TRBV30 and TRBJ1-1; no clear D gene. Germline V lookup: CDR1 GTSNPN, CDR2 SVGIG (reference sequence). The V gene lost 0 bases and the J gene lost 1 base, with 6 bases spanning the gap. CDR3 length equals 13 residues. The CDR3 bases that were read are TGTGCCTGGAGTGTATCTAGGAACACTGAA. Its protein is CAWSVSRNTE. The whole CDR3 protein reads CAWSVSRNTEAFF. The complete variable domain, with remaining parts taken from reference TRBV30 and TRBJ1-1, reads SQTIHQWPATLVQPVGSPLSLECTVEGTSNPNLYWYRQAAGRGLQLLFYSVGIGQISSEVPQNLSASRPQDRQFILSSKKLLLSDSGFYLCAWSVSRNTEAFFGQGTRLTVV.